This T cell receptor beta chain was sequenced during a study of cytomegalovirus exposure and HLA in healthy donors. Across the study: According to later analysis, the same platform produced the approximately 130 validation and several hundred first-cohort repertoires.

As to this clone: Its cognate antigen is unknown.

Sequenced by immunoSEQ multiplex PCR; TCRdb stores in-frame clones only, minus some. The data show more than 300,000 clones, with roughly 89% seen just once and around 0.8% held by the top ten. The study drew the donors from its roughly 130-subject validation cohort, separate from the roughly 700-subject first cohort. General study findings and limits: The classifier, whose performance was assessed in both the original and validation cohorts, reportedly diagnosed cytomegalovirus status with high specificity and sensitivity.

Per the germline V gene, CDR1 is SQVTM and CDR2 is ANQGSEA. The CDR3 runs to 14 residues. V trimming: 4 bases; J trimming: 4 bases; junction bases outside the gene matches: 7. The V call is TRBV29-1, the J call TRBJ2-3, with TRBD2 matching 8 bases. Sequenced material: PBMCs. This clonotype was sampled from a woman aged 18-35 years in good health and CMV-seronegative. The CDR3 sequence: CSVAGGGTADTQYF. The CDR3 coding sequence is TGCAGCGTTGCCGGGGGGGGGACGGCAGATACGCAGTATTTT.